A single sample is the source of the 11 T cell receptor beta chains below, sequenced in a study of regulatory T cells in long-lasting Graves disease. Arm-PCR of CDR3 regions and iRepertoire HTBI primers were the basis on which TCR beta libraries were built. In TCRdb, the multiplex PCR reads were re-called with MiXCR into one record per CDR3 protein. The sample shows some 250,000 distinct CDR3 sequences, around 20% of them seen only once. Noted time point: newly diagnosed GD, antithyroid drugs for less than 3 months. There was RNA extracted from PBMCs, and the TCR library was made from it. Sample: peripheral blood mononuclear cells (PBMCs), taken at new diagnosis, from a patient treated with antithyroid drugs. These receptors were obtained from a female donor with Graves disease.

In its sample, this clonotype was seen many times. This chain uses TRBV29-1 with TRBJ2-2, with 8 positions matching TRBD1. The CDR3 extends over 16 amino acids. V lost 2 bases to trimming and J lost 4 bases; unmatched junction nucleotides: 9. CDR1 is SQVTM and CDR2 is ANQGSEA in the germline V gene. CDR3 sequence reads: CSVERVDRASTGELFF. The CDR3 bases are TGCAGCGTTGAAAGGGTGGACAGGGCGAGCACCGGGGAGCTGTTTTTT.

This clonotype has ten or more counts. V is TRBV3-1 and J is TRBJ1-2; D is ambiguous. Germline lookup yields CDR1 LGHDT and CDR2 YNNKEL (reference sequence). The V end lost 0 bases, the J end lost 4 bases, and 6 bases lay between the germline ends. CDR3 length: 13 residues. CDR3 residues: CASSQEAGYGYTF. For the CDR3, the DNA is TGTGCCAGCAGCCAAGAGGCAGGCTATGGCTACACCTTC.

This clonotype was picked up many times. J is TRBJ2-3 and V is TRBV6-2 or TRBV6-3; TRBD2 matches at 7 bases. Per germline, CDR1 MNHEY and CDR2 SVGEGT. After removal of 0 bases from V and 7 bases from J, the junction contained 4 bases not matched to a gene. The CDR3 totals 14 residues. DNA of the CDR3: TGTGCCAGCAGTTACTCCGGGACTAAAAATACGCAGTATTTT. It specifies CASSYSGTKNTQYF.

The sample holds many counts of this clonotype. CDR3 sequence: CASGLDGNTGELFF. The CDR3 bases are TGTGCTAGTGGTTTGGACGGAAACACCGGGGAGCTGTTTTTT. The rearrangement joins TRBV12-5 to TRBJ2-2; D call uncertain. Per germline, CDR1 LGHNT and CDR2 FRNRAP. This CDR3 spans 14 amino acids. V lost 1 base and J 2 bases, leaving 5 bases between the germline ends.

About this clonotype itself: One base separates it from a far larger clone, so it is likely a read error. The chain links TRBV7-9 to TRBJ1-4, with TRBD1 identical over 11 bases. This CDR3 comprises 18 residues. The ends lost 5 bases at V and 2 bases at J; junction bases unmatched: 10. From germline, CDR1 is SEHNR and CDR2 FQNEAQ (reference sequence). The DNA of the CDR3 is TGTGCCAGCAGCCCAAGTCCCAGGACAGGGGGCACTAATGAAAAACTGTTTTTT. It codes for CASSPSPRTGGTNEKLFF.

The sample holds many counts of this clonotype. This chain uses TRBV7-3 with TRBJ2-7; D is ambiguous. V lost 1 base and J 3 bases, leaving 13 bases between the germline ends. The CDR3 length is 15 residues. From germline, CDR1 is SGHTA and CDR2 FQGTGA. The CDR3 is CASSLMGEASYEQYF. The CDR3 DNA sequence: TGTGCCAGCAGCTTAATGGGCGAGGCGAGCTACGAGCAGTACTTC.

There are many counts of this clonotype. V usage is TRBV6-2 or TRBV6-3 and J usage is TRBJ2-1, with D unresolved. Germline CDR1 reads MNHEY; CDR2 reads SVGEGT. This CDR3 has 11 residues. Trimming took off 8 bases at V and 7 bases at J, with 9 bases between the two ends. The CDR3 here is CASGRMNEQFF. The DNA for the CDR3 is TGTGCCAGCGGCCGGATGAATGAGCAGTTCTTC.

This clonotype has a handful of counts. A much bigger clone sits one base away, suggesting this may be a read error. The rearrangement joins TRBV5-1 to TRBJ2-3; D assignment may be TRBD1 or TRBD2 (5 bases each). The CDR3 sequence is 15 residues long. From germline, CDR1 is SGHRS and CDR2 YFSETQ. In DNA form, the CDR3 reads TGCACCAGTGTCCTCGGGACGGCTAGCACAGATACGCAGTATTTT. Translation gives CTSVLGTASTDTQYF.

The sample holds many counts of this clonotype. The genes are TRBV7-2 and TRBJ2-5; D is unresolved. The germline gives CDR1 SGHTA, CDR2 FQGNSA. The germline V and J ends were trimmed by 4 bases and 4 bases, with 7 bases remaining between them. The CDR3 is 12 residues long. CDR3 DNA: TGTGCCAGCAGCTGGGTCCGAGAGACCCAGTACTTC. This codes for CASSWVRETQYF.

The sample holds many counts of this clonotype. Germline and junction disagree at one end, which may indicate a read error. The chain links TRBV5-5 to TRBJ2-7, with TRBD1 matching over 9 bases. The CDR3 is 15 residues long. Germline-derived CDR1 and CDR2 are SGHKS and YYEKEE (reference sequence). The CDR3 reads CASSQGTGGPYEQYF. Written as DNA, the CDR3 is TGCGCCAGCAGCCAAGGAACAGGGGGCCCTTACGAGCAGTACTTC.

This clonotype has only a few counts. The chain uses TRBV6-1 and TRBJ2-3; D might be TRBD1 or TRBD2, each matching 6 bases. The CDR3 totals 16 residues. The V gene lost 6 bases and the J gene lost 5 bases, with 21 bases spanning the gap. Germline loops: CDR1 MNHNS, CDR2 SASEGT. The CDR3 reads CASSPRGLRGRDTQYF. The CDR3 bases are TGTGCCAGCAGCCCCCGGGGCCTCCGGGGGCGAGATACGCAGTATTTT.